This T cell receptor beta chain was sequenced during a study of blood T cell repertoires in COVID-19. About the research overall: From the United States, Italy and Spain came samples of acute and convalescent COVID-19.

Profiling relied on immunoSEQ multiplex PCR, and the TCRdb table lists in-frame clones only, not all of them. The data hold over 250,000 clones, with 65% to 90% observed a single time. This clone was detected many times. V lost 6 bases, J lost 4 bases, and 7 bases stayed unmatched. This CDR3 has 14 residues. The germline CDR1 and CDR2 sequences are KGHSH and LQKENI. The genes are TRBV18 and TRBJ1-2; 8 bases are a match to TRBD1. The receptor's source is a human donor in a cohort sampled during active COVID-19. Source material: peripheral blood. DNA for the CDR3: TGTGCCAGCTCTCAGGGGGCTTACGGCTATGGCTACACCTTC. Its protein product is CASSQGAYGYGYTF.